These 8 T cell receptor beta chains came from one sample sequenced in a study of T cells after yellow fever vaccination. MiXCR, run by TCRdb on the 5' RACE reads, gives a single entry per CDR3 protein. The table includes about 330,000 distinct CDR3 sequences, roughly 7% detected once. This specimen consisted of PBMCs, obtained around 45 days after the first yellow fever vaccination. All receptors come from a man aged 18 to 30 who received the YFV17D yellow fever vaccine.

Here the CDR3 reads CASSHTGTGTYEQYF. In nucleotides, the CDR3 is TGTGCCAGCAGCCATACAGGAACTGGCACCTACGAGCAGTACTTC. The J gene is TRBJ2-7, the V gene TRBV3-1, with a possible D match to TRBD1 (5 bases). The CDR3 consists of 15 residues. Germline assignment: CDR1 LGHDT and CDR2 YNNKEL (reference sequence). Trimming removed 3 bases at V and 2 bases at J, with 14 bases between.

The sample holds many counts of this clonotype. The V call is TRBV20-1, the J call TRBJ2-7; D uncertain. The ends were cut back, 0 bases at V and 3 bases at J, with 9 bases in the middle. The CDR3 is made up of 13 amino acids. CDR1 and CDR2 from the germline V gene are DFQATT and SNEGSKA (reference sequence). The CDR3 loop reads CSARDQAGYEQYF. CDR3 in DNA: TGCAGTGCTAGAGATCAGGCTGGCTACGAGCAGTACTTC.

The rearrangement links TRBV12-3 or TRBV12-4 to TRBJ2-1; D tentatively fits TRBD1 or TRBD2 (5 bases each). Trimming stripped 5 bases from V and 4 bases from J, with 18 bases between. This CDR3 has 16 residues. The CDR3, as DNA: TGTGCCAGCAGTCCCCAGGGAGCGGCTGATTACAATGAGCAGTTCTTC. This sequence encodes CASSPQGAADYNEQFF.

This chain uses TRBV20-1 with TRBJ2-5; D gene ambiguous. CDR3 size: 14 residues. Germline CDR1 reads DFQATT; CDR2 reads SNEGSKA (reference sequence). The V end lost 0 bases, the J end lost 4 bases, and 12 bases lay between the germline ends. The CDR3 reads CSARDSWTVETQYF. CDR3 nucleotides: TGCAGTGCTAGAGATTCTTGGACGGTAGAGACCCAGTACTTC.

The rearrangement joins TRBV6-1 to TRBJ2-2; D is unresolved. The germline V and J ends were trimmed by 6 bases and 5 bases, with 13 bases remaining between them. Germline-derived CDR1 and CDR2 are MNHNS and SASEGT. The CDR3 spans 14 residues. The CDR3 coding sequence is TGTGCCAGCAGATCCTATAGCCGGACCGGGGAGCTGTTTTTT. Its translation: CASRSYSRTGELFF.

This clonotype was observed once. This chain connects TRBV3-1 to TRBJ2-7, with D possibly being TRBD2 (5 bases). The CDR3 has 12 residues. The germline V and J ends were trimmed by 8 bases and 9 bases, with 17 bases remaining between them. Germline V gives CDR1 LGHDT, CDR2 YNNKEL (reference sequence). CDR3 in DNA: TGTGCCAGCGGCGGGCCAGGCGAAGCGCAGTACGTC. Amino acid sequence: CASGGPGEAQYV.

The chain carries TRBV28 and TRBJ1-1; maybe TRBD1 (5 bases). The CDR3 runs to 15 residues. Germline CDR1 MDHEN, CDR2 SYDVKM. Trimming shortened V by 5 bases and J by 1 base, and 14 bases separated the two germline ends. The CDR3 here is CASSPKGYRNTEAFF. The CDR3 coding sequence is TGTGCCAGCAGTCCCAAGGGGTACAGGAACACTGAAGCTTTCTTT.

In this sample, this clonotype turned up many times. The CDR3 DNA sequence: TGTGCCAGCAGCAATACAAGAAACACTGAAGCTTTCTTT. Translating gives CASSNTRNTEAFF. This chain connects TRBV12-3 or TRBV12-4 to TRBJ1-1; D gene uncertain. The CDR3 has 13 residues. V lost 6 bases and J lost 2, with 10 bases in between.